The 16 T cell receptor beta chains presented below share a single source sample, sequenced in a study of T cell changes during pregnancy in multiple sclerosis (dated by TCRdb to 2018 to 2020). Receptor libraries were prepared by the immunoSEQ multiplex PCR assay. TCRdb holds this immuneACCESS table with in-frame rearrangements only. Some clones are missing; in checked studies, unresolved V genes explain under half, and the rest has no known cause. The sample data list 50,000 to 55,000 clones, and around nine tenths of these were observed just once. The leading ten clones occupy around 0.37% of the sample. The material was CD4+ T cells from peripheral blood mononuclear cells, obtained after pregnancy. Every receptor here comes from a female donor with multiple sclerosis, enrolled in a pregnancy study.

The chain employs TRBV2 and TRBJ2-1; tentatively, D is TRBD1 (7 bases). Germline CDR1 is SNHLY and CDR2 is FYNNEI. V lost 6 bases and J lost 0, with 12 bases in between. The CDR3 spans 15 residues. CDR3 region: CASRRDSRSYNEQFF. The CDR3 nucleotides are TGTGCCAGCAGGCGGGACAGTCGCTCCTACAATGAGCAGTTCTTC.

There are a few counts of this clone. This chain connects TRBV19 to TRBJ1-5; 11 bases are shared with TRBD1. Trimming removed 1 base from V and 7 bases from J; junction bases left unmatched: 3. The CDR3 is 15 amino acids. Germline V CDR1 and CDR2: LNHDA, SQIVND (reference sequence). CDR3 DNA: TGTGCCAGTAGTATAGGGACAGGGGGCGGGCAGCCCCAGCATTTT. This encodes CASSIGTGGGQPQHF.

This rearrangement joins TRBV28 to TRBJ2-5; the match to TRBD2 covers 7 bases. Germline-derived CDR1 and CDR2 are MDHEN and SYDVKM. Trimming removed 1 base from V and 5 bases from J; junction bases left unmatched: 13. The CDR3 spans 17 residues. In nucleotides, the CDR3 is TGTGCCAGCAGTTTATCAACTAGGCGGGAGAGGAGGGAGACCCAGTACTTC. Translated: CASSLSTRRERRETQYF.

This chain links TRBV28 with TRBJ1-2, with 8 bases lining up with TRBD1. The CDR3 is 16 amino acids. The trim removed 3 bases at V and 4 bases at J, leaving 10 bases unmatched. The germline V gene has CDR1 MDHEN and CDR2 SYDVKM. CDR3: CASSFSGGAGGYGYTF. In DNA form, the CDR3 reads TGTGCCAGCAGTTTTTCAGGGGGCGCCGGGGGCTATGGCTACACCTTC.

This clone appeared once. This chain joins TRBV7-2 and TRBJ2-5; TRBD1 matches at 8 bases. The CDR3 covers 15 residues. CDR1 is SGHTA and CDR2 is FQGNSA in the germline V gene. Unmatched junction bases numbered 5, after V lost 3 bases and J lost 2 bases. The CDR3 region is CASSFRGLLQETQYF. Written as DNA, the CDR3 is TGTGCCAGCAGCTTCAGGGGGCTCCTTCAAGAGACCCAGTACTTC.

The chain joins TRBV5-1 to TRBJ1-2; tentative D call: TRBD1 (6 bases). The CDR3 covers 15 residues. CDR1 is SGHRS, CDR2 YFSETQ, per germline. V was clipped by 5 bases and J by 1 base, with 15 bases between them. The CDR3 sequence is CASRLSTGINYGYTF. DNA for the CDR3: TGCGCCAGCAGGTTATCAACAGGGATTAACTATGGCTACACCTTC.

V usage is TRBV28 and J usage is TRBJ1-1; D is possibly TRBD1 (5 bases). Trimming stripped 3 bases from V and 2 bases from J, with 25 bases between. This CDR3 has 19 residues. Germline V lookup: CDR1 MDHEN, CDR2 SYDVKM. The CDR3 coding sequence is TGTGCCAGCAGTTTCCCGGTGGGGAGGGGCCGACTCCAAAACACTGAAGCTTTCTTT. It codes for CASSFPVGRGRLQNTEAFF.

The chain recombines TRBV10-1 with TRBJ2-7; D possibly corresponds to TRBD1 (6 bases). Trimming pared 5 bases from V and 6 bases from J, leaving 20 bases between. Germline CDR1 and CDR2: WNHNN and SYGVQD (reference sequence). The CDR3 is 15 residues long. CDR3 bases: TGCGCCAGCAGTAGACGGGTCGCTGGGACACTCGAGCAGTACTTC. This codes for CASSRRVAGTLEQYF.

CDR3 in amino acids: CASSQAGTSADTQYF. CDR3 nucleotides: TGCGCCAGCAGCCAAGCCGGGACTAGCGCAGATACGCAGTATTTT. The rearrangement joins TRBV4-1 to TRBJ2-3; 10 bases map to TRBD2. This CDR3 contains 15 residues. In germline, CDR1 is MGHRA, CDR2 YSYEKL. J was trimmed by 4 bases and V by 1 base; bases with no gene match: 2.

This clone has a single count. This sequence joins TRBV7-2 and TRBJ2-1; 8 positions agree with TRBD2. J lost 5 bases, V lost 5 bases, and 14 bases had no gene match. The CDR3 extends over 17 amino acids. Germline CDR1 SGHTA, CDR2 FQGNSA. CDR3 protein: CASSRSGSSFLNNEQFF. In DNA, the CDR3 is TGTGCCAGCAGCCGGAGCGGGAGTTCTTTTCTAAACAATGAGCAGTTCTTC.

CDR3 DNA sequence: TGTGCCAGCAGCGCCCCCCCGGGAGCTGCCGGCTACACCTTC. Its translation is CASSAPPGAAGYTF. This chain joins TRBV9 and TRBJ1-2; D call uncertain. The V end lost 3 bases, the J end lost 8 bases, and 17 bases lay between the germline ends. The germline V gene has CDR1 SGDLS and CDR2 YYNGEE. This CDR3 is 14 amino acids long.

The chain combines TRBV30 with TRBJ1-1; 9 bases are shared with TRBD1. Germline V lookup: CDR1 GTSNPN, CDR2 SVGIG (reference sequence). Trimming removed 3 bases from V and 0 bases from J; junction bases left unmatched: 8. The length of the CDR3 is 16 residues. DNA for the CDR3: TGTGCCTGGAGGACAGGGGGTGTTGGGTTGAACACTGAAGCTTTCTTT. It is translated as CAWRTGGVGLNTEAFF. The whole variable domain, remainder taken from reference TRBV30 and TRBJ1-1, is SQTIHQWPATLVQPVGSPLSLECTVEGTSNPNLYWYRQAAGRGLQLLFYSVGIGQISSEVPQNLSASRPQDRQFILSSKKLLLSDSGFYLCAWRTGGVGLNTEAFFGQGTRLTVV.

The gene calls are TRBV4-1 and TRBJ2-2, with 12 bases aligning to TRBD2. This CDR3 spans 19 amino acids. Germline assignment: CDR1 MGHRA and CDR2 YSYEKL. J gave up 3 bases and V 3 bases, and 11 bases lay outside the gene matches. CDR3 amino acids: CASSQLGASGRAHTGELFF. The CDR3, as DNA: TGCGCCAGCAGCCAGCTAGGAGCTAGCGGGAGGGCTCACACCGGGGAGCTGTTTTTT.

The CDR3 DNA reads TGTGCCAGCTCACCCCCACGGGGCAGGGGGCAGGGGGCCAACGTCCTGACTTTC. Its protein product is CASSPPRGRGQGANVLTF. The chain carries TRBV18 and TRBJ2-6; 8 nucleotides match TRBD1. J lost 4 bases, V lost 3 bases, and 11 bases had no gene match. The CDR3 totals 18 residues. Looked up from germline, CDR1 is KGHSH and CDR2 is LQKENI.

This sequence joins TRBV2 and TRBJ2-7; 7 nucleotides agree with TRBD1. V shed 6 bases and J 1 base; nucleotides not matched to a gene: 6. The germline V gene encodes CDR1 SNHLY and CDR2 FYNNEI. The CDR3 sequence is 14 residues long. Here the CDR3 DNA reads TGTGCCAGCAGAGTACAGGGGACATCCTACGAGCAGTACTTC. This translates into CASRVQGTSYEQYF.

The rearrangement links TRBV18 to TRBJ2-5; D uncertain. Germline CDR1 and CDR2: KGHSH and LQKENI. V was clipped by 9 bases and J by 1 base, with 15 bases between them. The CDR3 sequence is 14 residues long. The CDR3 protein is CASSPYPGQETQYF. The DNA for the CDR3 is TGTGCCAGTTCGCCCTATCCGGGCCAAGAGACCCAGTACTTC.